One sample yielded the 10 T cell receptor beta chains listed below, sequenced in a study of beta chain features in type 1 diabetes. Reverse transcription of all isolated RNA meant that expressed TCRB transcripts were sequenced. Repertoires were generated with immunoSEQ multiplex PCR, while TCRdb's copy carries only in-frame clones and drops some. Among about 620,000 clones, less than 20% were seen once, and the ten largest hold 0.07% to 0.095%. The specimen was naive CD4+ T cells from blood. These receptor sequences come from a man younger than 35 in good health.

The chain links TRBV5-4 to TRBJ2-7; 8 nucleotides agree with TRBD2. Losses at the gene ends were 2 bases for V and 0 bases for J; bases not matched to a gene: 1. There are 14 residues in the CDR3. Germline V gene sequence: CDR1 SGHNT, CDR2 YYREEE (reference sequence). CDR3 loop: CASSFAGGSYEQYF. The CDR3 DNA is TGTGCCAGCAGCTTTGCGGGGGGCTCCTACGAGCAGTACTTC.

This clone showed up just a few times. V and J are TRBV28 and TRBJ2-7; tentatively, D is TRBD1 (6 bases). The ends were cut back, 3 bases at V and 0 bases at J, with 12 bases in the middle. Per the germline V gene, CDR1 is MDHEN and CDR2 is SYDVKM. CDR3 length: 15 residues. CDR3 amino acids: CASSFAGASSYEQYF. CDR3 coding DNA: TGTGCCAGCAGTTTCGCAGGGGCCAGCTCCTACGAGCAGTACTTC. Full variable domain (rest looked up from reference TRBV28 and TRBJ2-7): DVKVTQSSRYLVKRTGEKVFLECVQDMDHENMFWYRQDPGLGLRLIYFSYDVKMKEKGDIPEGYSVSREKKERFSLILESASTNQTSMYLCASSFAGASSYEQYFGPGTRLTVT.

V and J are TRBV6-5 and TRBJ2-7; 8 bases match TRBD1. J lost 5 bases, V lost 6 bases, and 3 bases had no gene match. The CDR3 has 12 residues. Per germline, CDR1 MNHEY and CDR2 SVGAGI. The CDR3 nucleotides are TGTGCCAGCAGACGACAGGGGCACGAGCAGTACTTC. It codes for CASRRQGHEQYF.

This chain connects TRBV30 to TRBJ2-7; D remains unclear. Germline values: CDR1 GTSNPN, CDR2 SVGIG (reference sequence). The CDR3 is 14 residues long. V gave up 4 bases and J gave up 5 bases, with 18 bases separating them. The CDR3 nucleotides are TGTGCCTGGACCTTGGGTACACTTCGCGACGAGCAGTACTTC. Translating it yields CAWTLGTLRDEQYF.

The chain employs TRBV25-1 and TRBJ1-1; D remains unclear. Germline V CDR1 and CDR2: MGHDK, SYGVNS. The CDR3 runs 13 residues. Trimming removed 6 bases from V and 2 bases from J, with 10 bases in between. The chain's CDR3 is CASRQRENTEAFF. CDR3 in DNA: TGTGCCAGCAGGCAGCGGGAAAACACTGAAGCTTTCTTT.

On this clone itself: Distinct nucleotide sequences in the sample also encode this CDR3. The genes are TRBV30 and TRBJ1-5; D is ambiguous. CDR1 and CDR2 from the germline V gene are GTSNPN and SVGIG (reference sequence). The length of the CDR3 is 13 residues. The V and J ends lost 1 base and 2 bases respectively, with 6 bases between them. The CDR3 sequence: CAWSARGNQPQHF. CDR3 nucleotides: TGTGCCTGGAGTGCCCGAGGCAATCAGCCCCAGCATTTT.

V is TRBV19 and J is TRBJ1-1, with D tentatively TRBD1 (5 bases). The length of the CDR3 is 14 residues. Germline CDR1 reads LNHDA; CDR2 reads SQIVND (reference sequence). The V gene lost 3 bases and the J gene lost 5 bases, with 13 bases spanning the gap. CDR3 amino acids: CASSMVRVETEAFF. The CDR3 bases are TGTGCCAGTAGTATGGTCAGGGTAGAGACTGAAGCTTTCTTT. Using reference TRBV19 and TRBJ1-1 for the parts outside the CDR3, the full variable domain is DGGITQSPKYLFRKEGQNVTLSCEQNLNHDAMYWYRQDPGQGLRLIYYSQIVNDFQKGDIAEGYSVSREKKESFPLTVTSAQKNPTAFYLCASSMVRVETEAFFGQGTRLTVV.

This clone was picked up a small number of times. The V call is TRBV18, the J call TRBJ1-5; unclear D gene. Germline-derived CDR1 and CDR2 are KGHSH and LQKENI. The CDR3 spans 13 residues. Trimming pared 5 bases from V and 6 bases from J, leaving 11 bases between. CDR3: CASSGWEGQPQHF. The CDR3 DNA reads TGTGCCAGCTCAGGTTGGGAAGGTCAGCCCCAGCATTTT.

As concerns this clone: This sample includes further DNA sequences coding for the same CDR3. The V and J genes are TRBV14 and TRBJ2-7; TRBD1 agrees at 7 bases. V gave up 6 bases and J gave up 2 bases; unmatched junction bases: 7. This CDR3 contains 14 residues. Germline-derived CDR1 and CDR2 are SGHDN and FVKESK. Here the CDR3 reads CASSRTGITYEQYF. For the CDR3, the DNA is TGTGCCAGCAGTCGGACAGGAATCACCTACGAGCAGTACTTC.

The table lists this clone with a few counts. This chain connects TRBV9 to TRBJ2-7; D call uncertain. V gave up 0 bases and J gave up 1 base, with 8 bases separating them. The germline CDR1 and CDR2 sequences are SGDLS and YYNGEE. This CDR3 region has 14 residues. CDR3: CASSVEAGSYEQYF. In nucleotides, the CDR3 is TGTGCCAGCAGCGTAGAGGCAGGTTCCTACGAGCAGTACTTC.